This T cell receptor beta chain was recorded in a study of vaccination effects on CD4 cells after COVID-19. Across the whole study: Antigen-specific CD4+ T cell clonotypes were called by their expansion after viral peptide-pool culture in ViraFEST.

The repertoire was sequenced with immunoSEQ multiplex PCR; TCRdb's copy has only in-frame clones and lacks some. The data hold under 60,000 clones, with 67% observed a single time. Study findings and constraints: By a late point after vaccination, infection- and vaccine-induced clones had shrunk markedly through clonal contraction.

A word on this clone: The target antigen is unknown.

Isolation of CD4+ T cells took place after 10 days of culture. Recipients of the vaccine had no prior SARS-CoV-2 infection and negative nucleocapsid antibodies. Days 3 and 7 were when half the medium was replaced with IL-2 medium. This specimen consisted of CD4+ T cells from PBMCs cultured without peptide, obtained before COVID-19 vaccination. This clonotype was obtained from a human donor who received a COVID-19 vaccine.

In nucleotides, the CDR3 is TGTGCCAGCAGCGTAGGTGGGACGGTTGAAGCTTTCTTT. The encoded protein is CASSVGGTVEAFF. The chain recombines TRBV9 with TRBJ1-1; D is possibly TRBD1 (5 bases). This CDR3 spans 13 amino acids. The V and J ends lost 0 bases and 7 bases respectively, with 10 bases between them. CDR1 SGDLS and CDR2 YYNGEE come from the germline V gene.